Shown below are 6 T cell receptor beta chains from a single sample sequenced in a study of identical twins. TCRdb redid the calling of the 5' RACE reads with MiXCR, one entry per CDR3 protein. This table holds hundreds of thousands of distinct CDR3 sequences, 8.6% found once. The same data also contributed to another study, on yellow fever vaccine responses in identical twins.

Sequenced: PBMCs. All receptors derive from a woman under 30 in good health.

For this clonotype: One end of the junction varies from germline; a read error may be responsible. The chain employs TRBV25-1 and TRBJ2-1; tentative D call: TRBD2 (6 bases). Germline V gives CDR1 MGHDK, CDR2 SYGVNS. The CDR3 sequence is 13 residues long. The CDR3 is CASSKTAGNEQLF. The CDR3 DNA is TGTGCCAGCAGCAAAACCGCGGGGAATGAGCAGCTCTTC.

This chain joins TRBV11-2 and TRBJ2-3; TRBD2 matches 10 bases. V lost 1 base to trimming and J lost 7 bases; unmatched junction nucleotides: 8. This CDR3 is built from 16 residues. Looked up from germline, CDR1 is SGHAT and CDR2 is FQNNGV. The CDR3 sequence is CASSLVRSGGAYTQYF. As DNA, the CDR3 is TGTGCCAGCAGCTTAGTTAGGAGCGGGGGGGCTTATACGCAGTATTTT.

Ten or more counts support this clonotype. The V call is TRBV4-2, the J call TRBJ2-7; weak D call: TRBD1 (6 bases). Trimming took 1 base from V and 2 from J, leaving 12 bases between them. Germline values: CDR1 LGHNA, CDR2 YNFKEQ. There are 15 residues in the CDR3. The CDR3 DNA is TGTGCCAGCAGCCAAGTAAGGGGACAAGCCTACGAGCAGTACTTC. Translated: CASSQVRGQAYEQYF.

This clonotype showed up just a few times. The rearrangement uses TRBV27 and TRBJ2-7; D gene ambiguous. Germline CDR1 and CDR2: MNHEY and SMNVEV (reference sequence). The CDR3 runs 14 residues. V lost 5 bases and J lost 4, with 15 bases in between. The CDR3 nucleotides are TGTGCCAGCAGTCCGAAGTCCCCGCGGTACGAGCAGTACTTC. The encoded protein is CASSPKSPRYEQYF.

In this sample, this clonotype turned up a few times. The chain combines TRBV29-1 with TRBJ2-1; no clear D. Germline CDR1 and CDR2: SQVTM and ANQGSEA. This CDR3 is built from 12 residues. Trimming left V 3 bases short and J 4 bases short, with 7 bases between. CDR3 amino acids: CSVDPQYNEQFF. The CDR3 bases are TGCAGCGTTGATCCCCAGTACAATGAGCAGTTCTTC.

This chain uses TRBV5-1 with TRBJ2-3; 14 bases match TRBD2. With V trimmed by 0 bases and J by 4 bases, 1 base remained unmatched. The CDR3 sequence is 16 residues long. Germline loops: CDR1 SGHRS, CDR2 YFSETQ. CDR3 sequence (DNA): TGCGCCAGCAGCTTGGCGGGACTAGCGGGAGCAGATACGCAGTATTTT. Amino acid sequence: CASSLAGLAGADTQYF.